One TCR beta chain is described in this entry. Its antigen is still unknown. Profiling relied on immunoSEQ multiplex PCR, and the TCRdb table lists in-frame clones only, not all of them. Of roughly 93,000 clones listed, nearly 90% are singletons. This entry comes from a study of T cell responses to AZD1222 COVID-19 vaccine. Regarding the study as a whole: Just six people given AZD1222 tested seropositive at baseline. Repertoire sampling was restricted to post-peak T cell response timepoints. Mostly white British, mostly female donors; authors suggested clonal diversity may be underestimated.

The V gene lost 4 bases and the J gene lost 4 bases, with 12 bases spanning the gap. The CDR3 is made up of 14 amino acids. The germline CDR1 and CDR2 sequences are SGDLS and YYNGEE. The specimen comprised peripheral blood, sampled on day 0 of MenACWY control vaccination. This receptor was taken from an adult in good health. The chain employs TRBV9 and TRBJ1-3, with D tentatively TRBD1 (5 bases). CDR3 sequence: CASSSGGSGNTIYF. CDR3 nucleotide sequence: TGTGCCAGCAGCTCCGGGGGATCCGGAAACACCATATATTTT. Supplemented by reference TRBV9 and TRBJ1-3, the full variable domain reads DSGVTQTPKHLITATGQRVTLRCSPRSGDLSVYWYQQSLDQGLQFLIQYYNGEERAKGNILERFSAQQFPDLHSELNLSSLELGDSALYFCASSSGGSGNTIYFGEGSWLTVV.